Here is one T cell receptor beta chain with its context. Antigen unknown. Between the trimmed V and J ends, which lost 1 base and 1 base, there was a span of 13 bases. Germline-derived CDR1 and CDR2 are GTSNPN and SVGIG (reference sequence). This CDR3 is 15 amino acids long. The entry originates in a study of cytomegalovirus exposure and HLA in healthy donors. Broader study findings: Upon later analysis, HLA-associated TCR beta chains proved more clonally expanded than other, equally common chains. TCR beta V- and J-gene trimming, according to a later analysis, was linked to a missense DCLRE1C variant. There were reportedly fewer N-insertions in an Asian-associated ancestry cluster than the roughly 670-donor mean, in a later analysis.

Primers for the PCR totalled 60 Vbeta and 13 Jbeta. TCRdb's copy holds only in-frame clones and misses some; the assay was immunoSEQ multiplex PCR. The data show 60,000 to 85,000 clones, about three quarters seen once. The sequenced sample was PBMCs. The chain links TRBV30 to TRBJ1-1, with unresolved D. This receptor was taken from a male donor in good health and CMV-seropositive. CDR3 DNA sequence: TGTGCCTGGAGTGGACGAGGGTCATGGAACACTGAAGCTTTCTTT. Amino acid sequence: CAWSGRGSWNTEAFF.